This T cell receptor (beta chain) originates from a study of response to subunit inactivated influenza vaccine. About this clonotype itself: The antigen is unknown.

Study conclusions and caveats: Every seasonal influenza vaccination brings in few new T cells, the authors suggested.

A single record per CDR3 protein comes from TCRdb applying MiXCR to the RT-PCR reads. In the table there are about 540,000 distinct CDR3 sequences, roughly a quarter of which are singletons. These data were also filed under a second study, of T cells expressing NK-cell markers. That work contributes: TCR beta cDNA was made by 5'RACE template switching with UMIs. Source material for TCR beta repertoires consisted of sorted CD3+CD56+NKG2C+, CD3+CD56+NKG2C- and CD3+CD56-NKG2C+ T cells. Of the CD8+ T cell pool in several donors, roughly 1.0-7.0% was accounted for by dominant NKG2C+ clonotypes.

Sequencing was performed on CD4+ T cells sorted from PBMCs, taken roughly 12 days after vaccination. The receptor comes from a man aged 50-59 years who received an inactivated influenza vaccine.

The CDR3 sequence: CASSFSPGENYEQYF. For the CDR3, the DNA is TGTGCCAGCAGTTTCAGTCCAGGGGAAAACTACGAGCAGTACTTC. This chain uses TRBV12-3 or TRBV12-4 with TRBJ2-7, with D perhaps TRBD1 (6 bases). V lost 3 bases and J 3 bases, leaving 15 bases between the germline ends. The CDR3 runs 15 residues.